This T cell receptor beta chain was identified during a study of shared T cell receptors in the human thymus. Sequenced by immunoSEQ multiplex PCR; TCRdb stores in-frame clones only, minus some. Here the sample spans hundreds of thousands of clones, around nine tenths being singletons. Germline CDR1 and CDR2: MGHRA and YSYEKL. This CDR3 has 16 amino acids. V trimming: 1 base; J trimming: 5 bases; junction bases outside the gene matches: 8. These data were also reused for a study on human thymus T cells. Per that paper: Resections obtained during corrective heart surgery supplied the thymus tissue.

This sequence joins TRBV4-1 and TRBJ2-3, with 8 bases aligning to TRBD1. The receptor was derived from a boy in the first two years of life with a congenital heart defect. The sample was thymocytes. The CDR3 here is CASSQGTDRAGDTQYF. The CDR3 bases are TGCGCCAGCAGCCAAGGGACGGACAGGGCTGGAGATACGCAGTATTTT.